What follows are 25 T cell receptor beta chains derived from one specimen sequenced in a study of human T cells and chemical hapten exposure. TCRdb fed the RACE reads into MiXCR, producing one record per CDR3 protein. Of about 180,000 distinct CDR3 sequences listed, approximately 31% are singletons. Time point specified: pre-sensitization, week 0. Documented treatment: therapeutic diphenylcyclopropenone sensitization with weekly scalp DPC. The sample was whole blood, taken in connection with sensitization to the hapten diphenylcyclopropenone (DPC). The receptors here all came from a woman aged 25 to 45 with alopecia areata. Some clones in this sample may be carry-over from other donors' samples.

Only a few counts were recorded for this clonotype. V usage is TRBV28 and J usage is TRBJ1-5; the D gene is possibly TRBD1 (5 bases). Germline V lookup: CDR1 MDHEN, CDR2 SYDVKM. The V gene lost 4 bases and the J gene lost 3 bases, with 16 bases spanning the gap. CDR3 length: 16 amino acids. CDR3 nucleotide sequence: TGTGCCAGCAGTTCGGCTGAGGGGCTGCTCAATCAGCCCCAGCATTTT. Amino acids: CASSSAEGLLNQPQHF.

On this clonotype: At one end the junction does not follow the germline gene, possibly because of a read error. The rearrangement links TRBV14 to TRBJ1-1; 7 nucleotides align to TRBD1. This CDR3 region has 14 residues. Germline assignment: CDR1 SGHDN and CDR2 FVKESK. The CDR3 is CASSQDLRIDRVVF. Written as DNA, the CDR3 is TGTGCCAGCAGCCAAGATCTTAGGATTGACAGGGTTGTATTT.

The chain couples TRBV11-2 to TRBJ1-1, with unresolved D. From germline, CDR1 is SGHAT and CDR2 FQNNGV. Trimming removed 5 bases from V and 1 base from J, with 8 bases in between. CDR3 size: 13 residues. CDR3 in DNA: TGTGCCAGCAGCCACCTGCAGAACACTGAAGCTTTCTTT. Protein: CASSHLQNTEAFF.

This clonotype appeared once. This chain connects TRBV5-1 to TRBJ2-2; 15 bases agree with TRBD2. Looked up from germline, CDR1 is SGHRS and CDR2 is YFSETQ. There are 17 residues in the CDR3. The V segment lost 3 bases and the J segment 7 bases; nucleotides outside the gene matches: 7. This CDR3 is CASSSPGLAGGGGELFF. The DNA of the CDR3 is TGCGCCAGCAGCTCACCGGGACTAGCGGGAGGTGGCGGGGAGCTGTTTTTT.

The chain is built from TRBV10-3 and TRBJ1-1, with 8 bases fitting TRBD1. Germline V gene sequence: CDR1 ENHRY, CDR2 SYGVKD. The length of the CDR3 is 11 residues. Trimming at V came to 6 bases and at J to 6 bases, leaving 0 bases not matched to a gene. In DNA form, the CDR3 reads TGTGCCATCAGGGGACAGGCTGAAGCTTTCTTT. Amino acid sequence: CAIRGQAEAFF.

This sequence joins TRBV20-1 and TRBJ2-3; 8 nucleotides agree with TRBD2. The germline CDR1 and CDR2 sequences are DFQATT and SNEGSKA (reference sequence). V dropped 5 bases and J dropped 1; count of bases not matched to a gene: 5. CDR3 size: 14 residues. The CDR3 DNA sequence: TGCAGTGCTCAGACCGGGGGGGGCACAGATACGCAGTATTTT. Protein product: CSAQTGGGTDTQYF.

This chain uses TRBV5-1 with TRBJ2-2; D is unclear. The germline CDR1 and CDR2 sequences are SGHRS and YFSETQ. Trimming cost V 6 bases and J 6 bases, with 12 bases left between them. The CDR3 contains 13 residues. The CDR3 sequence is CASNQDGPGELFF. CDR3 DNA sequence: TGCGCCAGCAACCAGGACGGACCCGGGGAGCTGTTTTTT.

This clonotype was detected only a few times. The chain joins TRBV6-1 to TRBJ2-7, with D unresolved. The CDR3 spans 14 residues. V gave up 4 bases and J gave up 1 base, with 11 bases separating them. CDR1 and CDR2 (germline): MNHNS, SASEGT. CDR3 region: CASSVTIGSYEQYF. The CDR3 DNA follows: TGTGCCAGCAGTGTGACAATCGGGTCCTACGAGCAGTACTTC.

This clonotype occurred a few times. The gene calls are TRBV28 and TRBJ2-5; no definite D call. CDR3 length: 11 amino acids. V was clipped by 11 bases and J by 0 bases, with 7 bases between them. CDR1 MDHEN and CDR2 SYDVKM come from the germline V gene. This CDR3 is CASRNQETQYF. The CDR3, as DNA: TGTGCCTCGCGGAACCAAGAGACCCAGTACTTC.

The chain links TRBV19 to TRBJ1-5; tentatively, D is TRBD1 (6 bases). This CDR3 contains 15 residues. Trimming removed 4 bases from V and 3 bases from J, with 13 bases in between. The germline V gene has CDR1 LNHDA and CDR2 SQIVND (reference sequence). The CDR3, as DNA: TGTGCCAGTAGTAAGGGCAGGGGTAACAATCAGCCCCAGCATTTT. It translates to CASSKGRGNNQPQHF.

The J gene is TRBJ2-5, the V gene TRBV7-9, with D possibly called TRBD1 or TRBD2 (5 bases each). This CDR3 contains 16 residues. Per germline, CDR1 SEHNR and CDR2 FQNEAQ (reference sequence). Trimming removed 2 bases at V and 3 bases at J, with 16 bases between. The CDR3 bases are TGTGCCAGCAGCTTACCGGGGCGAGCTGGGGAAGAGACCCAGTACTTC. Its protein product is CASSLPGRAGEETQYF.

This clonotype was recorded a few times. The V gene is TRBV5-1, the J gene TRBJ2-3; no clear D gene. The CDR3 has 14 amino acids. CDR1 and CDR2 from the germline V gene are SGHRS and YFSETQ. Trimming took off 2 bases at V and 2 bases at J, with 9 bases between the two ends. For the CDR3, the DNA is TGCGCCAGCAGCTTAGGCGTTGACACAGATACGCAGTATTTT. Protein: CASSLGVDTDTQYF. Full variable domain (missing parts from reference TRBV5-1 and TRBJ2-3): KAGVTQTPRYLIKTRGQQVTLSCSPISGHRSVSWYQQTPGQGLQFLFEYFSETQRNKGNFPGRFSGRQFSNSRSEMNVSTLELGDSALYLCASSLGVDTDTQYFGPGTRLTVL.

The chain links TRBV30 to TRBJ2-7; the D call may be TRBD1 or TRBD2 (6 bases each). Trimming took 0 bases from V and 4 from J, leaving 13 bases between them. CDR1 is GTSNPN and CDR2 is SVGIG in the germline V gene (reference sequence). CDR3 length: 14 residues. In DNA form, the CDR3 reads TGTGCCTGGAGTGTGTCCGGGGGCCCTTACGAGCAGTACTTC. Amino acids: CAWSVSGGPYEQYF.

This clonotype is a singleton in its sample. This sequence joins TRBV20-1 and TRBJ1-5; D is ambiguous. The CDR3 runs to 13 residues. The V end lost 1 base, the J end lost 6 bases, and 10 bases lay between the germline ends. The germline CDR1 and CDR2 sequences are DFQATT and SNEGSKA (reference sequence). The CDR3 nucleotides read TGCAGTGCTAGAGCGGGTGGCGGTCAGCCCCAGCATTTT. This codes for CSARAGGGQPQHF.

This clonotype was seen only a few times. This CDR3 reads CASSQQTGESSNQPQHF. The CDR3, as DNA: TGCGCCAGCAGCCAACAAACAGGGGAATCGAGCAATCAGCCCCAGCATTTT. V is TRBV4-1 and J is TRBJ1-5, with 7 bases lining up with TRBD1. The CDR3 sequence is 17 residues long. J lost 1 base, V lost 2 bases, and 8 bases had no gene match. Germline CDR1 is MGHRA and CDR2 is YSYEKL.

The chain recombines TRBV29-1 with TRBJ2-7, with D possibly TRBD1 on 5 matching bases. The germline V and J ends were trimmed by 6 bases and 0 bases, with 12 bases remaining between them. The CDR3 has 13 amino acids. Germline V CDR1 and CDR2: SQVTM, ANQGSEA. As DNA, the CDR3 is TGCAGCGTGACCGACAGCCTCTCCTACGAGCAGTACTTC. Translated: CSVTDSLSYEQYF.

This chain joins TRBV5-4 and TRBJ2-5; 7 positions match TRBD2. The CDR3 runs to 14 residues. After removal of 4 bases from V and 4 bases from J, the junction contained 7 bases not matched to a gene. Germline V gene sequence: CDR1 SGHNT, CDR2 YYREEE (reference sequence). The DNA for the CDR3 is TGTGCCAGCAGCCCCACCGGGGGGTCAGAGACCCAGTACTTC. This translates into CASSPTGGSETQYF.

CDR3 sequence: CASRSYRATNEKLFF. The CDR3 DNA reads TGTGCCAGTAGATCATACAGAGCAACTAATGAAAAACTGTTTTTT. The chain joins TRBV19 to TRBJ1-4, with D uncertain. V was trimmed by 6 bases and J by 0 bases, leaving 11 bases between them. CDR1 and CDR2 from the germline V gene are LNHDA and SQIVND (reference sequence). This CDR3 comprises 15 residues.

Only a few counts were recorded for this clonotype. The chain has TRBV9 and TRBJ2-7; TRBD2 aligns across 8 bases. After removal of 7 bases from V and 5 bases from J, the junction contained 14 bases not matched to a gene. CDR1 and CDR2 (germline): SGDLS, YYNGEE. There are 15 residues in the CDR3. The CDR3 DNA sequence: TGTGCCAGCGGAGGATTGGGCGGGGGGAGCAACGAGCAGTACTTC. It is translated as CASGGLGGGSNEQYF.

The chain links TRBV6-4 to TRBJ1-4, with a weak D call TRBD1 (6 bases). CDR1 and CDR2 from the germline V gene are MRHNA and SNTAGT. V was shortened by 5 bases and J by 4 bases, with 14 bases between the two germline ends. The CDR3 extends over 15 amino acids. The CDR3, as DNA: TGTGCCAGCAGTCGGACAGACTCGGGTAATGAAAAACTGTTTTTT. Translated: CASSRTDSGNEKLFF.

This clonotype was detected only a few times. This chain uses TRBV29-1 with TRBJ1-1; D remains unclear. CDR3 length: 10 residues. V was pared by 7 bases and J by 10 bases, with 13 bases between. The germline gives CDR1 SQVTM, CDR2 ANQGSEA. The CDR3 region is CSADADRAFF. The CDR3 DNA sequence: TGCAGCGCTGACGCAGACCGAGCTTTCTTT.

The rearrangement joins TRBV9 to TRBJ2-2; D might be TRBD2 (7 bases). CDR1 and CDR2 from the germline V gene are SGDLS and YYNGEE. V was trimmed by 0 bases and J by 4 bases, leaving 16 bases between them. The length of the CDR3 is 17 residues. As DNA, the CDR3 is TGTGCCAGCAGCGTAGCGTTAGGCGGGGGCTTCACCGGGGAGCTGTTTTTT. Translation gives CASSVALGGGFTGELFF. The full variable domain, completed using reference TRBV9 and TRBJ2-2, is DSGVTQTPKHLITATGQRVTLRCSPRSGDLSVYWYQQSLDQGLQFLIQYYNGEERAKGNILERFSAQQFPDLHSELNLSSLELGDSALYFCASSVALGGGFTGELFFGEGSRLTVL.

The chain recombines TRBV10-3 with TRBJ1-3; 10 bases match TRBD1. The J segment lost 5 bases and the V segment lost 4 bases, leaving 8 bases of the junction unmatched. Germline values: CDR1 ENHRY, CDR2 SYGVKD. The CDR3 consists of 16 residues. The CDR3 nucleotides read TGTGCCATCAGTGCATCGGGACAGGGGAGTAGAAACACCATATATTTT. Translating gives CAISASGQGSRNTIYF.

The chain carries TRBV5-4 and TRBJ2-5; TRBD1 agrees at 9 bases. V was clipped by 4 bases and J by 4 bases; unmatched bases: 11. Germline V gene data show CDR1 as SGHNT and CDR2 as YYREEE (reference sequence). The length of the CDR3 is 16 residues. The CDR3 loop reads CASSPDGTGRRETQYF. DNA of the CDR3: TGTGCCAGCAGCCCGGACGGGACAGGGAGGAGAGAGACCCAGTACTTC.

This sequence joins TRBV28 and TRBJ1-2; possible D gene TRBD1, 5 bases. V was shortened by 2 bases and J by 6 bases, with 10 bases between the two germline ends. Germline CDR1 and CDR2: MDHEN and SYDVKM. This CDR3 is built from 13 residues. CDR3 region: CASSLPRGDGYTF. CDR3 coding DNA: TGTGCCAGCAGTTTACCCCGGGGGGATGGCTACACCTTC.